This entry lists 6 T cell receptor beta chains sequenced from one sample in a study of blood T cell repertoires in COVID-19. Some clones are missing from TCRdb's copy, which holds only in-frame ones; the method was immunoSEQ multiplex PCR. The sample has about 54,000 clones, 90% seen once. Input material: peripheral blood. These receptors were collected from a woman aged 35 to 49 with active COVID-19.

The genes are TRBV5-6 and TRBJ1-1, with D possibly TRBD1 on 6 matching bases. Germline V gene lookup returns CDR1 SGHDT and CDR2 YYEEEE. The CDR3 is made up of 14 amino acids. The V end was cut by 4 bases, the J end by 10 bases, with 20 bases between. The CDR3: CASSTKQGIAGAFF. The CDR3 nucleotides read TGTGCCAGCAGCACGAAACAGGGCATAGCTGGAGCTTTCTTT.

The V call is TRBV5-4, the J call TRBJ2-3; a possible D gene is TRBD1 (6 bases). V was shortened by 3 bases and J by 0 bases, with 14 bases between the two germline ends. Germline lookup yields CDR1 SGHNT and CDR2 YYREEE (reference sequence). The CDR3 covers 16 residues. In DNA, the CDR3 is TGTGCCAGCAGCTCGGCGACAGGCACTAGCACAGATACGCAGTATTTT. Protein product: CASSSATGTSTDTQYF.

V and J are TRBV18 and TRBJ1-1; 7 nucleotides agree with TRBD1. J lost 5 bases, V lost 6 bases, and 21 bases had no gene match. Germline CDR1 and CDR2: KGHSH and LQKENI. The CDR3 is made up of 18 amino acids. CDR3 amino acids: CASSSLVISVGGPTEAFF. The CDR3 DNA reads as TGTGCCAGCTCCTCCCTCGTGATTTCGGTAGGGGGCCCGACTGAAGCTTTCTTT.

The chain employs TRBV30 and TRBJ1-6; 9 bases are shared with TRBD1. With 3 bases clipped from V and 7 bases from J, the junction kept 7 bases outside the gene matches. The V gene's germline CDR1 is GTSNPN and CDR2 SVGIG (reference sequence). This CDR3 is built from 15 residues. CDR3: CAWSLAGTGNSPLHF. CDR3 in DNA: TGTGCCTGGAGCTTAGCCGGGACAGGGAATTCACCCCTCCACTTT.

The V gene is TRBV6-5, the J gene TRBJ2-2; 10 bases line up with TRBD1. The V gene end was trimmed by 6 bases and the J gene end by 6 bases; junction bases not matched to a gene: 7. This CDR3 is 15 amino acids long. Germline CDR1 MNHEY, CDR2 SVGAGI. This CDR3 is CASRGGQGFPGELFF. In DNA, the CDR3 is TGTGCCAGCAGGGGGGGACAGGGGTTTCCCGGGGAGCTGTTTTTT.

This clone showed up just a few times. J is TRBJ1-2 and V is TRBV5-4, with TRBD1 as a possible D gene (5 bases). Germline lookup yields CDR1 SGHNT and CDR2 YYREEE (reference sequence). The V gene lost 1 base and the J gene lost 1 base, with 8 bases spanning the gap. The CDR3 is 14 residues long. CDR3 nucleotides: TGTGCCAGCAGCTTGTCAGGGCATAACTATGGCTACACCTTC. This encodes CASSLSGHNYGYTF.